The clone carrying this T cell receptor (beta chain) showed up many times. Its specificity is not known. A single record per CDR3 protein comes from TCRdb applying MiXCR to the reads. The table records 700,000 to 850,000 distinct CDR3 sequences, 32% of them present only once. The CDR3 length is 14 residues. V lost 4 bases and J lost 4, with 11 bases in between. Germline CDR1 and CDR2: SGHVS and FNYEAQ. The entry originates in a study of T cell repertoires in cytomegalovirus infection. The wider study: CMV epitopes used comprised recently identified HLA-C-restricted ones and well-studied HLA-B-restricted ones. Overall study findings and caveats: Cumulated frequencies of public TCR beta families served to identify carriers of CMV plus the relevant HLA. The response measured ex vivo was dominated by TCR beta clonotypes (HLA-C-restricted and CMV-specific).

The specimen was cultured CD8+ T cells from PBMCs, collected from culture after CMV antigen stimulation. The chain carries TRBV7-6 and TRBJ2-1, with unresolved D. This TCR was sampled from a human donor in good health (CMV status not recorded). Some clones in this sample may be carry-over from other donors' samples. CDR3: CASSSPFKYNEQFF. CDR3 nucleotides: TGTGCCAGCAGCTCGCCGTTCAAGTACAATGAGCAGTTCTTC.